A single sample gave rise to the 18 T cell receptor beta chains below, sequenced in a study of T-cell reconstitution after alpha-beta-depleted transplantation in children. This sample's TCRbeta library carried unique molecular identifier barcodes. One entry per CDR3 protein, called by TCRdb with MiXCR from the PCR reads. The data hold about 500,000 distinct CDR3 sequences, with 30% to 35% observed a single time. Sequencing was performed on PBMCs from the stem cell graft donor, taken from the stem cell graft. The receptors were gathered from a human donor who donated a stem cell graft to a child with aplastic anemia.

The J gene is TRBJ1-5, the V gene TRBV12-3 or TRBV12-4; the match to TRBD1 covers 7 bases. The V and J ends lost 4 bases and 9 bases, in that order; junction bases with no gene match: 12. The CDR3 contains 15 residues. CDR3 in amino acids: CASSSSTGKGPPQHF. The CDR3 DNA sequence: TGTGCCAGCAGTTCCTCGACAGGGAAGGGTCCGCCCCAGCATTTT.

This chain uses TRBV28 with TRBJ2-1; D uncertain. The CDR3 loop spans 16 amino acids. The germline V gene encodes CDR1 MDHEN and CDR2 SYDVKM. Trimming left V 4 bases short and J 0 bases short, with 13 bases between. The CDR3 spells CASSSQAASSYNEQFF. Written as DNA, the CDR3 is TGTGCCAGCAGTTCCCAGGCGGCGAGCTCCTACAATGAGCAGTTCTTC.

The gene calls are TRBV10-3 and TRBJ2-2; D may correspond to TRBD1 or TRBD2 (6 bases each). Germline assignment: CDR1 ENHRY and CDR2 SYGVKD. The CDR3 has 14 amino acids. V was shortened by 10 bases and J by 1 base, with 13 bases between the two germline ends. The CDR3 protein is CATQGTLNTGELFF. The CDR3 DNA follows: TGTGCCACCCAGGGGACTTTGAACACCGGGGAGCTGTTTTTT.

The J gene is TRBJ2-1, the V gene TRBV20-1; 10 positions agree with TRBD2. Trimming removed 0 bases from V and 7 bases from J; junction bases left unmatched: 18. This CDR3 is built from 19 residues. In germline, CDR1 is DFQATT, CDR2 SNEGSKA (reference sequence). Here the CDR3 DNA reads TGCAGTGCTAGAGACTTAACCCGACTATCAGCGGGAGGGCCGAATGAGCAGTTCTTC. Its protein product is CSARDLTRLSAGGPNEQFF.

The chain recombines TRBV12-3 or TRBV12-4 with TRBJ2-2, with 9 nucleotides matching TRBD1. This CDR3 spans 16 amino acids. V gave up 5 bases and J gave up 5 bases; unmatched junction bases: 9. CDR3 sequence reads: CASSIDRGARTGELFF. As DNA, the CDR3 is TGTGCCAGCAGTATCGACAGGGGGGCTCGGACCGGGGAGCTGTTTTTT.

The count of this clonotype is one. This rearrangement joins TRBV28 to TRBJ2-2; 7 nucleotides match TRBD1. V lost 6 bases to trimming and J lost 2 bases; unmatched junction nucleotides: 9. Looked up from germline, CDR1 is MDHEN and CDR2 is SYDVKM. CDR3 length: 16 amino acids. The CDR3 loop reads CASRSSGTVNTGELFF. The CDR3 DNA sequence: TGTGCCAGCAGATCTTCCGGGACAGTAAACACCGGGGAGCTGTTTTTT.

The chain combines TRBV4-3 with TRBJ1-1; D perhaps matches TRBD1 (5 bases). V dropped 4 bases and J dropped 4 bases, with 22 bases sitting between them. Germline V gene data show CDR1 as LGHNA and CDR2 as YSLEER. The CDR3 spans 17 residues. This CDR3 is CASSPKPGPSGSTEAFF. The CDR3 DNA reads as TGCGCCAGCAGCCCGAAGCCGGGACCCTCTGGGAGCACTGAAGCTTTCTTT.

This clonotype was found a few times. The chain has TRBV29-1 and TRBJ2-1; D may be TRBD1 (6 bases). Germline V gene data show CDR1 as SQVTM and CDR2 as ANQGSEA. Trimming removed 5 bases at V and 4 bases at J, with 15 bases between. The CDR3 covers 14 residues. CDR3 coding DNA: TGCAGCGTTCCGCCCGGGACATATTACAATGAGCAGTTCTTC. Translated, it gives CSVPPGTYYNEQFF.

J is TRBJ2-2 and V is TRBV4-3, with 8 positions matching TRBD1. The germline gives CDR1 LGHNA, CDR2 YSLEER. The J segment lost 5 bases and the V segment lost 0 bases, leaving 11 bases of the junction unmatched. There are 18 residues in the CDR3. The CDR3 spells CASSQEPVPGGITGELFF. CDR3 coding DNA: TGCGCCAGCAGCCAAGAACCTGTCCCAGGGGGCATAACCGGGGAGCTGTTTTTT.

The rearrangement links TRBV12-3 or TRBV12-4 to TRBJ2-2; D remains ambiguous. The CDR3 is 12 amino acids. Trimming removed 4 bases at V and 6 bases at J, with 6 bases between. The CDR3 nucleotides read TGTGCCAGCAGTTCAGCCCCCGGGGAGCTGTTTTTT. Encoded protein: CASSSAPGELFF.

The chain recombines TRBV2 with TRBJ1-2, with 7 bases that match TRBD1. The CDR3 length is 14 residues. Germline V gene sequence: CDR1 SNHLY, CDR2 FYNNEI. The trim removed 4 bases at V and 4 bases at J, leaving 6 bases unmatched. The CDR3 DNA reads as TGTGCCAGCAGTGTAAGACAGGGTAGCTATGGCTACACCTTC. Protein: CASSVRQGSYGYTF.

The J gene is TRBJ2-5, the V gene TRBV5-1, with TRBD2 identical over 8 bases. Per germline, CDR1 SGHRS and CDR2 YFSETQ. The CDR3 runs to 16 residues. Trimming at V came to 0 bases and at J to 5 bases, leaving 9 bases not matched to a gene. The CDR3 nucleotides are TGCGCCAGCAGCTTGGAGCCCCAAGCGGGAGAGGAGACCCAGTACTTC. Residues: CASSLEPQAGEETQYF.

J is TRBJ2-1 and V is TRBV5-1; 9 positions match TRBD2. The CDR3 sequence is 17 residues long. Germline CDR1 is SGHRS and CDR2 is YFSETQ. Trimming removed 3 bases from V and 2 bases from J; junction bases left unmatched: 9. The chain's CDR3 is CASSSTSGRIAYNEQFF. The CDR3 nucleotides read TGCGCCAGCAGCTCCACAAGCGGGAGGATCGCCTACAATGAGCAGTTCTTC.

V and J are TRBV19 and TRBJ2-7; D not resolved. V lost 3 bases to trimming and J lost 0 bases, with 6 bases between them. Germline CDR1 reads LNHDA; CDR2 reads SQIVND (reference sequence). This CDR3 spans 13 amino acids. The chain's CDR3 is CASSISPSYEQYF. CDR3 in DNA: TGTGCCAGTAGTATCTCCCCCTCCTACGAGCAGTACTTC.

Written as DNA, the CDR3 is TGTGCCACCAGCACCTGGACAACTAATGAAAAACTGTTTTTT. It translates to CATSTWTTNEKLFF. V is TRBV15 and J is TRBJ1-4, with no clear D. There are 14 residues in the CDR3. Germline CDR1 and CDR2: LNHNV and YYDKDF (reference sequence). Deletions cut 4 bases from V and 0 bases from J, with 6 bases between.

This clonotype has just a few counts. V usage is TRBV12-3 or TRBV12-4 and J usage is TRBJ1-1; D perhaps matches TRBD1 (5 bases). The ends were cut back, 10 bases at V and 1 base at J, with 13 bases in the middle. The CDR3 length is 13 residues. CDR3 protein: CATRGQQNTEAFF. CDR3 nucleotide sequence: TGTGCCACGAGGGGCCAGCAGAACACTGAAGCTTTCTTT.

This clonotype came up a few times. The chain links TRBV6-5 to TRBJ1-2; TRBD1 agrees at 11 bases. The V and J ends lost 2 bases and 5 bases, in that order; junction bases with no gene match: 13. The CDR3 sequence is 18 residues long. Germline CDR1 reads MNHEY; CDR2 reads SVGAGI. CDR3 sequence (DNA): TGTGCCAGCAGTTACGTCGCGGGACAGGGGGTTTCGGGGTATGGCTACACCTTC. It is translated as CASSYVAGQGVSGYGYTF.

Only a few counts were recorded for this clonotype. The genes are TRBV3-1 and TRBJ1-4, with D perhaps TRBD1 (5 bases). The CDR3 has 13 residues. The germline CDR1 and CDR2 sequences are LGHDT and YNNKEL (reference sequence). V was shortened by 9 bases and J by 7 bases, with 15 bases between the two germline ends. The DNA of the CDR3 is TGTGCCAGTGGGGGGAAGTTGATTGAAAAACTGTTTTTT. It codes for CASGGKLIEKLFF.